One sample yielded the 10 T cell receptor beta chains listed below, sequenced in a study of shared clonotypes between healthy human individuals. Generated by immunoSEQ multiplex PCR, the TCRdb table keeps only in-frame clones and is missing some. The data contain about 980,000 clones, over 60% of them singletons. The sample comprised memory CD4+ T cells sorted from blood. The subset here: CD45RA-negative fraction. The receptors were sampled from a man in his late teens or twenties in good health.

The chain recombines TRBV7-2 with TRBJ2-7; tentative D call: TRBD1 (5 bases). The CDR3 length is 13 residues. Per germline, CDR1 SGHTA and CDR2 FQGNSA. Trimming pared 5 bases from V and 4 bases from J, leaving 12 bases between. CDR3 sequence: CASSVPQGYEQYF. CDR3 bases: TGTGCCAGCAGCGTACCCCAGGGTTACGAGCAGTACTTC.

CDR3 residues: CASSQNGWEQNTGELFF. The CDR3 region has the DNA TGTGCCAGCAGCCAAAATGGATGGGAGCAGAACACCGGGGAGCTGTTTTTT. The chain uses TRBV4-2 and TRBJ2-2, with D possibly being TRBD2 (5 bases). This CDR3 comprises 17 residues. The V end was cut by 2 bases, the J end by 1 base, with 14 bases between. Germline-derived CDR1 and CDR2 are LGHNA and YNFKEQ.

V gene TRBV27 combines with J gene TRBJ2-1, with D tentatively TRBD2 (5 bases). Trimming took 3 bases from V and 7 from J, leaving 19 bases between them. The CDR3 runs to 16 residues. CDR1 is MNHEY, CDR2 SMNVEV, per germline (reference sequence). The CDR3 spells CASSFPLGLGHNEQFF. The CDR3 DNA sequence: TGTGCCAGCAGTTTTCCCCTCGGACTGGGTCATAATGAGCAGTTCTTC.

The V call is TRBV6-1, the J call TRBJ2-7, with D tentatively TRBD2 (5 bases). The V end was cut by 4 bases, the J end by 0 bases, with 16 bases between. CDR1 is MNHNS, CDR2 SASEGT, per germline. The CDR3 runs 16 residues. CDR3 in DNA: TGTGCCAGCAGTGGGAGGCACAGCTCTATCTCCTACGAGCAGTACTTC. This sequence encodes CASSGRHSSISYEQYF.

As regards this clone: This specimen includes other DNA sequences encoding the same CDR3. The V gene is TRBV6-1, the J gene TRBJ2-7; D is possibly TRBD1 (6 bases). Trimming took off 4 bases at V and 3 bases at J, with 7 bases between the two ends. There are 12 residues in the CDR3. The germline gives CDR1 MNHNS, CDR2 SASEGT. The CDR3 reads CASSGQVYEQYF. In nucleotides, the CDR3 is TGTGCCAGCAGTGGACAGGTCTACGAGCAGTACTTC.

CDR3 sequence (DNA): TGTGCCAGCAGTGAAAGCGGGACAGGCTATGGCTACACCTTC. Residues: CASSESGTGYGYTF. V and J are TRBV6-4 and TRBJ1-2, with 8 bases identical to TRBD1. V shed 3 bases, J shed 4 bases, and the junction held 4 bases outside the gene matches. The germline V gene encodes CDR1 MRHNA and CDR2 SNTAGT. The CDR3 length is 14 residues.

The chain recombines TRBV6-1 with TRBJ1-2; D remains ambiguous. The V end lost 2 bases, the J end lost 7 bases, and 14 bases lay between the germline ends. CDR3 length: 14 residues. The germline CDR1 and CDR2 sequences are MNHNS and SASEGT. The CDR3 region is CASSERGSYSGYTF. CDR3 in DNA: TGTGCCAGCAGTGAACGTGGCTCCTACTCTGGCTACACCTTC.

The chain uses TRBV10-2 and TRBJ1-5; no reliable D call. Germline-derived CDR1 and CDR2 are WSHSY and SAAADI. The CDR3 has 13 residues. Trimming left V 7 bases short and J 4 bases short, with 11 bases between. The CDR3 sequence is CASIGGLNQPQHF. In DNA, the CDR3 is TGCGCCAGCATTGGCGGACTGAATCAGCCCCAGCATTTT.

CDR3 nucleotide sequence: TGTGCCAGCAGTTCGTGGGCCGGGGAGCTGTTTTTT. Translating gives CASSSWAGELFF. The genes are TRBV27 and TRBJ2-2; no clear D. This CDR3 contains 12 residues. Germline CDR1 reads MNHEY; CDR2 reads SMNVEV (reference sequence). V was cut by 4 bases and J by 6 bases, with 6 bases left in between.

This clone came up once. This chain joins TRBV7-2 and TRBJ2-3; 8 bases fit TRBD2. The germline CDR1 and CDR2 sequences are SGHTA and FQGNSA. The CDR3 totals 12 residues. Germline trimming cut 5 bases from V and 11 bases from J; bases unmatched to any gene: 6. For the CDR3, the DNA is TGTGCCAGCAGCCGCCAGAGCGGGAGGCAGTATTTT. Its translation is CASSRQSGRQYF.